What follows are 27 T cell receptor beta chains derived from one specimen sequenced in a study. TCRdb re-called the 5' RACE reads through MiXCR, storing one row per CDR3 protein. The sample lists 60,000 to 65,000 distinct CDR3 sequences, 25% to 30% occurring once. What was sequenced was tumor-infiltrating naive CD4+ T cells sorted from the breast tumor. Subset denoted: naive CD4+ T cells, CD4+CD45RA+CD25-. The receptors shown here come from a female donor with breast cancer.

This chain connects TRBV20-1 to TRBJ1-1; a possible D gene is TRBD1 (6 bases). Between the trimmed V and J ends, which lost 6 bases and 2 bases, there was a span of 19 bases. Germline V lookup: CDR1 DFQATT, CDR2 SNEGSKA (reference sequence). The CDR3 has 15 residues. The CDR3 DNA follows: TGCAGTGCGCCTCCAACAGGGCCTGGTAACACTGAAGCTTTCTTT. This translates into CSAPPTGPGNTEAFF.

This clonotype was found many times. The J gene is TRBJ1-5, the V gene TRBV7-2; a weak D match, TRBD1 (6 bases). V was trimmed by 3 bases and J by 1 base, leaving 10 bases between them. CDR1 and CDR2 (germline): SGHTA, FQGNSA. CDR3 length: 15 residues. CDR3 DNA sequence: TGTGCCAGCAGCTTGGGGGGCCTCAGCAATCAGCCCCAGCATTTT. Translated: CASSLGGLSNQPQHF.

As regards this clonotype: This may stem from a read error, because a much larger clone lies one nucleotide away. This sequence joins TRBV4-2 and TRBJ2-2; TRBD1 agrees at 8 bases. CDR1 is LGHNA and CDR2 is YNFKEQ in the germline V gene. The CDR3 consists of 15 residues. In DNA form, the CDR3 reads TGTGCCAGCAGCCAAGGGACAGGGAACACCGGGGAGCTGTCTTTT. This sequence encodes CASSQGTGNTGELSF.

The chain combines TRBV6-2 or TRBV6-3 with TRBJ2-7; 11 bases match TRBD2. V shed 7 bases and J 3 bases; nucleotides not matched to a gene: 14. Germline values: CDR1 MNHEY, CDR2 SVGEGT. The CDR3 has 17 residues. CDR3 amino acids: CASNQGLAVRSLYEQYF. The CDR3 DNA sequence: TGTGCCAGCAATCAGGGACTAGCGGTAAGATCCCTCTACGAGCAGTACTTC.

In this sample, this clonotype turned up a few times. The chain employs TRBV10-3 and TRBJ2-7; D is possibly TRBD1 (7 bases). Between the trimmed V and J ends, which lost 7 bases and 6 bases, there was a span of 16 bases. CDR3 length equals 13 residues. CDR1 and CDR2 (germline): ENHRY, SYGVKD. In DNA, the CDR3 is TGTGCCATCAATGCGGGGACAGCTGGCGAGCAGTACTTC. It specifies CAINAGTAGEQYF.

This clonotype was seen a few times. V gene TRBV7-2 combines with J gene TRBJ2-6; no clear D. This CDR3 has 15 residues. V was clipped by 1 base and J by 2 bases, with 6 bases between them. Germline CDR1 and CDR2: SGHTA and FQGNSA. In DNA, the CDR3 is TGTGCCAGCAGCTTAGATGGGCCTGGGGCCAACGTCCTGACTTTC. Its protein product is CASSLDGPGANVLTF.

The rearrangement joins TRBV4-2 to TRBJ2-7; TRBD1 matches 10 bases. CDR1 and CDR2 (germline): LGHNA, YNFKEQ. J was trimmed by 3 bases and V by 0 bases; bases with no gene match: 2. The CDR3 has 15 amino acids. Here the CDR3 DNA reads TGTGCCAGCAGCCAAGATCGGACAGGGGGCTACGAGCAGTACTTC. Its protein product is CASSQDRTGGYEQYF.

Only a few counts were recorded for this clonotype. This sequence joins TRBV6-1 and TRBJ2-7, with D possibly being TRBD2 (5 bases). Trimming shortened V by 0 bases and J by 6 bases, and 15 bases separated the two germline ends. Germline V CDR1 and CDR2: MNHNS, SASEGT. The CDR3 runs to 15 residues. The CDR3 region has the DNA TGTGCCAGCAGTGAAGCACGGGGAGTACCGTTCGAGCAGTACTTC. The encoded protein is CASSEARGVPFEQYF.

The rearrangement joins TRBV3-1 to TRBJ2-7; D not certain. The V end was cut by 1 base, the J end by 1 base, with 5 bases between. CDR1 is LGHDT, CDR2 YNNKEL, per germline (reference sequence). The CDR3 extends over 13 amino acids. The CDR3 DNA reads as TGTGCCAGCAGCCAAGTAGCTTCCTACGAGCAGTACTTC. It yields the protein CASSQVASYEQYF.

This clonotype occurred a few times. The CDR3 loop reads CASSYPTSGRDTQYF. The DNA of the CDR3 is TGTGCCAGCAGTTACCCTACTAGCGGGAGAGATACGCAGTATTTT. The chain is built from TRBV6-6 and TRBJ2-3, with TRBD2 matching over 11 bases. There are 15 residues in the CDR3. Unmatched junction bases numbered 3, after V lost 2 bases and J lost 5 bases. CDR1 and CDR2 from the germline V gene are MNHNY and SVGAGI (reference sequence).

This clonotype was found a few times. V and J are TRBV5-1 and TRBJ2-5; D gene uncertain. The length of the CDR3 is 12 residues. Germline CDR1 and CDR2: SGHRS and YFSETQ. V was pared by 1 base and J by 4 bases, with 5 bases between. The CDR3 coding sequence is TGCGCCAGCAGCTTGATTTCAGAGACCCAGTACTTC. This gives the protein CASSLISETQYF.

The sample holds many counts of this clonotype. V usage is TRBV7-2 and J usage is TRBJ2-5, with 8 bases aligning to TRBD2. The CDR3 length is 14 residues. Losses at the gene ends were 4 bases for V and 1 base for J; bases not matched to a gene: 2. Germline V gene data show CDR1 as SGHTA and CDR2 as FQGNSA. This CDR3 is CASSSGTSQETQYF. The CDR3 nucleotides read TGTGCCAGCAGCTCCGGGACTAGCCAAGAGACCCAGTACTTC.

Details on this clonotype: Possible read error: a much larger clone is one base away. The rearrangement uses TRBV7-2 and TRBJ2-1, with D tentatively TRBD2 (5 bases). Trimming removed 5 bases at V and 4 bases at J, with 24 bases between. The CDR3 totals 18 residues. The germline CDR1 and CDR2 sequences are SGHTA and FQGNSA. As DNA, the CDR3 is TGTGCCAGCAGCCGGGCAGAGGGCGCCCCCAAAATTTACAATGAGCAGTTCTTC. Its protein is CASSRAEGAPKIYNEQFF.

The chain uses TRBV29-1 and TRBJ1-2; no definite D call. From germline, CDR1 is SQVTM and CDR2 ANQGSEA. V gave up 6 bases and J gave up 0 bases, with 11 bases separating them. The CDR3 is 13 residues long. CDR3 region: CSVTRVSNYGYTF. The CDR3 DNA sequence: TGCAGCGTCACGAGGGTTTCTAACTATGGCTACACCTTC. The full variable domain, completed using reference TRBV29-1 and TRBJ1-2, is SAVISQKPSRDICQRGTSLTIQCQVDSQVTMMFWYRQQPGQSLTLIATANQGSEATYESGFVIDKFPISRPNLTFSTLTVSNMSPEDSSIYLCSVTRVSNYGYTFGSGTRLTVV.

This clonotype was counted ten times or more. The chain joins TRBV7-2 to TRBJ1-5; possibly TRBD1 for D (6 bases). Germline assignment: CDR1 SGHTA and CDR2 FQGNSA. This CDR3 contains 16 residues. V shed 4 bases and J shed 2 bases, with 15 bases lying between them. CDR3 in amino acids: CASSSVGRGGNQPQHF. In nucleotides, the CDR3 is TGTGCCAGCAGCTCCGTGGGCAGGGGCGGCAATCAGCCCCAGCATTTT.

This clonotype turned up a few times. CDR3 region: CASTIGGGGVPQFF. The CDR3 DNA follows: TGTGCCAGCACAATAGGAGGCGGGGGGGTCCCGCAGTTCTTC. The chain combines TRBV7-2 with TRBJ2-1; 9 nucleotides line up with TRBD2. The CDR3 runs to 14 residues. Losses at the gene ends were 7 bases for V and 12 bases for J; bases not matched to a gene: 13. Germline CDR1 is SGHTA and CDR2 is FQGNSA.

This clonotype was seen at least ten times. The chain recombines TRBV28 with TRBJ1-3; D perhaps matches TRBD1 (5 bases). Germline values: CDR1 MDHEN, CDR2 SYDVKM. CDR3 size: 14 residues. Trimming stripped 2 bases from V and 2 bases from J, with 7 bases between. The chain's CDR3 is CASSLTGPGNTIYF. DNA of the CDR3: TGTGCCAGCAGTTTAACAGGACCTGGAAACACCATATATTTT.

The rearrangement uses TRBV6-2 or TRBV6-3 and TRBJ1-3; possible D gene TRBD1, 6 bases. Trimming removed 6 bases at V and 8 bases at J, with 26 bases between. The germline V gene encodes CDR1 MNHEY and CDR2 SVGEGT. There are 17 residues in the CDR3. CDR3 protein: CASRGAPGQGIAYTIYF. In DNA, the CDR3 is TGTGCCAGCAGAGGGGCGCCCGGCCAGGGGATCGCGTACACCATATATTTT.

Only a few counts were recorded for this clonotype. The rearrangement links TRBV7-2 to TRBJ1-5; D gene ambiguous. The V gene lost 4 bases and the J gene lost 5 bases, with 6 bases spanning the gap. This CDR3 region has 12 residues. Germline lookup yields CDR1 SGHTA and CDR2 FQGNSA. The CDR3 protein is CASSSWDQPQHF. The DNA of the CDR3 is TGTGCCAGCAGCTCGTGGGATCAGCCCCAGCATTTT.

The table lists this clonotype with a count of one. J is TRBJ2-2 and V is TRBV6-1; possible D gene TRBD1, 6 bases. This CDR3 is 17 amino acids long. From germline, CDR1 is MNHNS and CDR2 SASEGT. Trimming cost V 5 bases and J 6 bases, with 22 bases left between them. The CDR3 region has the DNA TGTGCCAGCAGTTCCCGGGGTGGCAGGGGCCAGGCCGGGGAGCTGTTTTTT. Protein sequence: CASSSRGGRGQAGELFF.

Details on this clonotype: Mismatch with germline at one junction end may stem from a read error. The rearrangement joins TRBV12-3 or TRBV12-4 to TRBJ2-1; D is possibly TRBD2 (6 bases). The CDR3 totals 18 residues. The CDR3 loop is CVSHVRVAAGTSYNEQFF. In DNA form, the CDR3 reads TGTGTCAGCCATGTGAGGGTAGCGGCGGGGACCTCCTACAATGAGCAGTTCTTC.

The table lists this clonotype with a few counts. CDR3 protein: CASSPTYGQPQHF. The CDR3, as DNA: TGTGCCAGCAGCCCTACGTATGGACAGCCCCAGCATTTT. J is TRBJ1-5 and V is TRBV9, with D uncertain. The length of the CDR3 is 13 residues. CDR1 and CDR2 (germline): SGDLS, YYNGEE. V was shortened by 4 bases and J by 7 bases, with 12 bases between the two germline ends.

V usage is TRBV5-1 and J usage is TRBJ2-7; D may be TRBD1 (6 bases). The V gene's germline CDR1 is SGHRS and CDR2 YFSETQ. The CDR3 sequence is 17 residues long. The V end lost 2 bases, the J end lost 1 base, and 19 bases lay between the germline ends. CDR3 region: CASSFELTGTQSYEQYF. The CDR3 DNA is TGCGCCAGCAGCTTTGAACTTACCGGGACACAATCCTACGAGCAGTACTTC.

In its sample, this clonotype was seen once. This may arise from a read error, as a much more abundant clone is one base away. V and J are TRBV9 and TRBJ1-3, with a weak D call TRBD1 (5 bases). The length of the CDR3 is 16 residues. Germline assignment: CDR1 SGDLS and CDR2 YYNGEE. This chain's CDR3 is CASGVALQGSGNTIYF. CDR3 DNA sequence: TGTGCCAGCGGCGTTGCCCTTCAGGGCTCTGGAAACACCATATATTTT. Full variable domain (remainder filled in from reference TRBV9 and TRBJ1-3): DSGVTQTPKHLITATGQRVTLRCSPRSGDLSVYWYQQSLDQGLQFLIQYYNGEERAKGNILERFSAQQFPDLHSELNLSSLELGDSALYFCASGVALQGSGNTIYFGEGSWLTVV.

This clonotype was seen at least ten times. The chain couples TRBV7-9 to TRBJ1-6, with D uncertain. V was pared by 4 bases and J by 4 bases, with 5 bases between. Germline CDR1 and CDR2: SEHNR and FQNEAQ (reference sequence). The CDR3 is made up of 13 amino acids. The CDR3 nucleotides read TGTGCCAGCAGCTCTAATTATAATTCACCCCTCCACTTT. It translates to CASSSNYNSPLHF.

The gene calls are TRBV7-3 and TRBJ2-1; D remains unclear. Trimming took 1 base from V and 4 from J, leaving 5 bases between them. The CDR3 has 13 residues. Germline CDR1 reads SGHTA; CDR2 reads FQGTGA. CDR3: CASSLNGYNEQFF. The DNA of the CDR3 is TGTGCCAGCAGCTTAAATGGGTACAATGAGCAGTTCTTC.

This clonotype was recorded once. The chain is built from TRBV7-2 and TRBJ2-5; 8 nucleotides line up with TRBD2. The ends lost 4 bases at V and 6 bases at J; junction bases unmatched: 4. The CDR3 loop spans 13 amino acids. From germline, CDR1 is SGHTA and CDR2 FQGNSA. CDR3 sequence (DNA): TGTGCCAGCAGCTCAACTAGCGGACAGACCCAGTACTTC. Translated: CASSSTSGQTQYF. Supplemented by reference TRBV7-2 and TRBJ2-5, the full variable domain reads GAGVSQSPSNKVTEKGKDVELRCDPISGHTALYWYRQSLGQGLEFLIYFQGNSAPDKSGLPSDRFSAERTGGSVSTLTIQRTQQEDSAVYLCASSSTSGQTQYFGPGTRLLVL.